This T cell receptor beta chain was recovered during a study of response to subunit inactivated influenza vaccine. The study's findings and limits: Each seasonal influenza vaccination recruits few new T cells, the authors suggested.

TCRdb passed the RT-PCR reads through MiXCR, listing each CDR3 protein once. The sample contains 860,000 or so distinct CDR3 sequences, roughly 20% of which appear only once. To note about this clonotype: The antigen is undetermined.

Germline CDR1 is SQVTM and CDR2 is ANQGSEA. The CDR3 totals 13 residues. The V segment lost 7 bases and the J segment 7 bases; nucleotides outside the gene matches: 8. This TCR was sampled from a man aged 50-60 years who received an inactivated influenza vaccine. The genes are TRBV29-1 and TRBJ2-7; the match to TRBD2 covers 12 bases. This specimen consisted of PBMCs from blood, obtained around 5 days after vaccination. CDR3 amino acids: CSATSGRPGEQYF. In nucleotides, the CDR3 is TGCAGCGCCACTAGCGGGAGGCCTGGGGAGCAGTACTTC.